A selection of T cell receptor beta chains follows, all from one sample in a study of cytomegalovirus exposure and HLA in healthy donors. TCRdb's copy holds only in-frame clones and misses some; the assay was immunoSEQ multiplex PCR. The sample contains around 300,000 clones, roughly 81% of which appear only once. The sequenced sample was PBMCs. The receptors were gathered from a woman in her forties in good health and CMV-seropositive. The CDR3 runs from the conserved cysteine through the conserved F or W. Fields, in order: CDR3 length, clone size, J gene, D gene, V gene, CDR3 protein, CDR3 DNA. D genes are given only for firm matches. The listing skips clone size in some rows; elsewhere it reads once, few, many or a size class.

>16|.|TRBJ2-7|TRBD2|TRBV6-5
CASSYRREGISYEQYF
TGTGCCAGCAGTTACCGCCGGGAGGGGATATCCTACGAGCAGTACTTC
>15|.|TRBJ2-7|TRBD2|TRBV5-6
CASSLGLASSYEQYF
TGTGCCAGCAGCCTGGGACTAGCTAGCTCCTACGAGCAGTACTTC
>14|.|TRBJ2-7|TRBD2|TRBV9
CASSVGSGVYEQYF
TGTGCCAGCAGCGTAGGTAGCGGGGTCTACGAGCAGTACTTC
>13|.|TRBJ2-7|.|TRBV19
CASSIGTAYEQYF
TGTGCCAGTAGTATTGGAACAGCCTACGAGCAGTACTTC
>18|.|TRBJ2-2|TRBD2|TRBV4-3
CASSPYTQGSGRAGELFF
TGCGCCAGCAGCCCCTACACCCAGGGAAGCGGGAGGGCCGGGGAGCTGTTTTTT
>13|.|TRBJ1-2|.|TRBV18
CASSPLGEDGYTF
TGTGCCAGCTCACCATTAGGGGAGGATGGCTACACCTTC
>13|once|TRBJ2-7|TRBD2|TRBV6-5
CASTGTSGYEQYF
TGTGCCAGCACCGGGACTAGCGGCTACGAGCAGTACTTC
>18|.|TRBJ1-5|TRBD1|TRBV15
CATSRGPGDRASNQPQHF
TGTGCCACCAGCAGAGGACCTGGGGACAGGGCCTCCAATCAGCCCCAGCATTTT
>13|.|TRBJ2-7|.|TRBV27
CASSLGASGEQYF
TGTGCCAGCAGTTTAGGGGCCTCAGGGGAGCAGTACTTC
>13|.|TRBJ2-1|TRBD1|TRBV27
CASRQGGRNEQFF
TGTGCCAGCAGACAGGGGGGAAGGAATGAGCAGTTCTTC
>15|.|TRBJ1-4|.|TRBV5-1
CASSQGHSTNEKLFF
TGCGCCAGCAGCCAGGGACATTCAACTAATGAAAAACTGTTTTTT
>13|.|TRBJ1-2|TRBD1|TRBV6-5
CASSFNHRGGYTF
TGTGCCAGCAGCTTCAACCACAGGGGTGGCTACACCTTC
>14|.|TRBJ2-7|TRBD2|TRBV19
CASSITSGSLEQYF
TGTGCCAGTAGTATAACTAGCGGGAGTCTCGAGCAGTACTTC
>15|.|TRBJ2-1|TRBD2|TRBV7-9
CASSSRLAIGNEQFF
TGTGCCAGCAGCTCCCGACTAGCGATTGGCAATGAGCAGTTCTTC
>15|.|TRBJ1-2|.|TRBV11-2
CASSLDLTGNYGYTF
TGTGCCAGCAGCTTAGATTTAACGGGGAACTATGGCTACACCTTC